Presented here are 9 T cell receptor beta chains from one specimen sequenced in a study of blood T cell repertoires in COVID-19. Repertoires were generated with immunoSEQ multiplex PCR, while TCRdb's copy carries only in-frame clones and drops some. Among approximately 190,000 clones listed, around 79% were seen once. Sequenced material: peripheral blood. Receptors were obtained from a man aged 55 to 69 with active or convalescent COVID-19.

The V and J genes are TRBV3-1 (or the pseudogene TRBV3-2) and TRBJ2-7, with TRBD2 identical over 11 bases. Germline V gives CDR1 LGHDT, CDR2 YNNKEL (reference sequence). V lost 4 bases, J lost 9 bases, and 14 bases stayed unmatched. The CDR3 has 16 amino acids. In DNA form, the CDR3 reads TGTGCCAGCAGCCCCCCTAGCGGGAGGCCCCGTATAGGGCAGTACTTC. Translation: CASSPPSGRPRIGQYF.

This CDR3 reads CASSYQTGGFEKLFF. In DNA form, the CDR3 reads TGTGCCAGCAGCTACCAGACAGGGGGATTTGAAAAACTGTTTTTT. The chain combines TRBV5-6 with TRBJ1-4; TRBD1 aligns across 9 bases. V was clipped by 3 bases and J by 7 bases; unmatched bases: 7. The CDR3 extends over 15 amino acids. The germline CDR1 and CDR2 sequences are SGHDT and YYEEEE.

The V and J genes are TRBV5-1 and TRBJ2-7; maybe TRBD1 (6 bases). CDR1 is SGHRS and CDR2 is YFSETQ in the germline V gene. This CDR3 has 13 amino acids. V shed 4 bases and J shed 1 base, with 9 bases lying between them. The CDR3, as DNA: TGCGCCAGCAGCCCTGGACAGTCCTACGAGCAGTACTTC. This sequence encodes CASSPGQSYEQYF. Supplemented by reference TRBV5-1 and TRBJ2-7, the full variable domain reads KAGVTQTPRYLIKTRGQQVTLSCSPISGHRSVSWYQQTPGQGLQFLFEYFSETQRNKGNFPGRFSGRQFSNSRSEMNVSTLELGDSALYLCASSPGQSYEQYFGPGTRLTVT.

The gene calls are TRBV6-5 and TRBJ2-2; possible D gene TRBD1, 5 bases. V was shortened by 4 bases and J by 6 bases, with 12 bases between the two germline ends. CDR1 is MNHEY and CDR2 is SVGAGI in the germline V gene. The CDR3 runs to 14 residues. Written as DNA, the CDR3 is TGTGCCAGCAGTTCAAGGGGAATTGCCGGGGAGCTGTTTTTT. This encodes CASSSRGIAGELFF.

The chain uses TRBV21-1 and TRBJ2-7; the DNA was not compared with TRBD1, the D call given in the table. TRBV21-1 is deemed a pseudogene. This CDR3 region has 18 residues. CDR3 nucleotides: TGTGCCAGCAGCAAAAGGGACCCCCGGGACAGGGGAACCTACGAGCAGTACTTC. The encoded protein is CASSKRDPRDRGTYEQYF.

Turning to this clone: It may be a read error: a sequence one base away is much more abundant. The V and J genes are TRBV7-2 and TRBJ1-5; D possibly corresponds to TRBD1 (5 bases). The germline CDR1 and CDR2 sequences are SGHTA and FQGNSA. This CDR3 contains 16 residues. The CDR3, as DNA: TGTGCCCGCAGCTTAGGGACTGCACGTAGCAATCAGCCCCAGCATTTT. Its translation is CARSLGTARSNQPQHF.

The chain is built from TRBV11-3 and TRBJ2-7; 9 bases are shared with TRBD1. The junction had 4 bases not matched to a gene; V was cut back by 4 bases and J by 3 bases. In germline, CDR1 is SGHNT, CDR2 YENEEA. This CDR3 has 14 residues. This chain's CDR3 is CASSSATGGYEQYF. The CDR3 DNA reads as TGTGCCAGCAGCTCCGCGACAGGGGGCTACGAGCAGTACTTC.

The rearrangement joins TRBV10-3 to TRBJ2-1, with 8 bases fitting TRBD2. The junction had 7 bases not matched to a gene; V was cut back by 6 bases and J by 3 bases. The length of the CDR3 is 15 residues. The germline V gene has CDR1 ENHRY and CDR2 SYGVKD. This chain's CDR3 is CAIRITSGDYNEQFF. CDR3 DNA sequence: TGTGCCATCAGAATCACTAGCGGAGACTACAATGAGCAGTTCTTC.

The J gene is TRBJ1-2, the V gene TRBV4-1; 10 bases agree with TRBD1. This CDR3 is built from 19 residues. Germline V gives CDR1 MGHRA, CDR2 YSYEKL. V shed 1 base, J shed 3 bases, and the junction held 14 bases outside the gene matches. CDR3 bases: TGCGCCAGCAGCCAAGGAGAGTCAAGGGGACAGGGGAAGCACTATGGCTACACCTTC. Its translation: CASSQGESRGQGKHYGYTF.